This T cell receptor beta chain was recovered during a study of blood T cell repertoires in COVID-19. Study in general: The United States, Italy and Spain provided the acute and convalescent COVID-19 samples. PBMCs, B-cell-depleted T cells, or T cells were the source of the cDNA or gDNA that made up the material.

Authors' methods: Reference gene primer amplification in the assay estimated nucleated cell counts. Assay used: immunoSEQ multiplex PCR; TCRdb lists only in-frame clones, some missing. V and J calls and clone size follow that table, whereas D and trimming were derived from the DNA. This table has under 250,000 clones, approximately 82% appearing once. Details on this clone: This CDR3 is also generated by other DNA sequences in the sample.

With V trimmed by 5 bases and J by 2 bases, 5 bases remained unmatched. CDR1 is MNHEY and CDR2 is SMNVEV in the germline V gene (reference sequence). The CDR3 length is 16 residues. The receptor comes from a woman aged 40 to 49 with acute or convalescent COVID-19. The J gene is TRBJ2-6, the V gene TRBV27; 8 bases are shared with TRBD1. Sequenced: peripheral blood. Here the CDR3 reads CASSRQDRAGANVLTF. CDR3 nucleotide sequence: TGTGCCAGCAGTAGACAGGACAGGGCTGGGGCCAACGTCCTGACTTTC.